The 9 T cell receptor beta chains in this list originate from one sample, sequenced in a study of blood T cell repertoires in COVID-19. Sequenced by immunoSEQ multiplex PCR; TCRdb stores in-frame clones only, minus some. The sample comprises more than 150,000 clones, roughly 86% of which are singletons, and roughly 0.95% rests with the top ten. Sequences were obtained from peripheral blood. These TCRs come from a young man with acute or convalescent COVID-19.

This clone was seen more than once but under ten times. The CDR3 region has the DNA TGTGCCAGCAGTCAGGGGGACCTTAATGAAAAACTGTTTTTT. Protein product: CASSQGDLNEKLFF. The chain is built from TRBV28 and TRBJ1-4, with TRBD1 matching over 7 bases. CDR1 is MDHEN and CDR2 is SYDVKM in the germline V gene. Trimming at V came to 5 bases and at J to 4 bases, leaving 4 bases not matched to a gene. The CDR3 runs to 14 residues.

CDR3 sequence: CASELWRNTEAFF. CDR3 coding DNA: TGTGCCTCGGAGCTGTGGCGGAACACTGAAGCTTTCTTT. The rearrangement uses TRBV30 and TRBJ1-1; D remains unclear. Germline values: CDR1 GTSNPN, CDR2 SVGIG (reference sequence). V lost 7 bases to trimming and J lost 1 base, with 13 bases between them. CDR3 length: 13 residues.

The rearrangement joins TRBV9 to TRBJ1-2, with TRBD1 identical over 8 bases. Germline V gene lookup returns CDR1 SGDLS and CDR2 YYNGEE. The V gene end was trimmed by 3 bases and the J gene end by 4 bases; junction bases not matched to a gene: 5. This CDR3 has 14 amino acids. The CDR3 reads CASSARGLGYGYTF. The CDR3 nucleotides read TGTGCCAGCAGCGCCAGGGGGCTCGGCTATGGCTACACCTTC.

V is TRBV15 and J is TRBJ2-3, with 8 bases aligning to TRBD2. The CDR3 is 13 residues long. CDR1 and CDR2 (germline): LNHNV, YYDKDF (reference sequence). The J segment lost 1 base and the V segment lost 8 bases, leaving 2 bases of the junction unmatched. The DNA for the CDR3 is TGTGCCACCCAAGCGGGGGGCACAGATACGCAGTATTTT. This encodes CATQAGGTDTQYF.

The chain uses TRBV11-2 and TRBJ2-7; D not certain. Germline CDR1 reads SGHAT; CDR2 reads FQNNGV. Deletions cut 1 base from V and 3 bases from J, with 13 bases between. This CDR3 is 15 amino acids long. CDR3 coding DNA: TGTGCCAGCAGCTTAGGCCAGGATCCTTACTACGAGCAGTACGTC. As protein: CASSLGQDPYYEQYV.

The V and J genes are TRBV2 and TRBJ1-2, with D perhaps matching TRBD1 (5 bases). This CDR3 has 14 amino acids. Trimming shortened V by 4 bases and J by 7 bases, and 16 bases separated the two germline ends. Germline V lookup: CDR1 SNHLY, CDR2 FYNNEI. CDR3 in amino acids: CASSGKTGISGYTF. For the CDR3, the DNA is TGTGCCAGCAGTGGAAAAACAGGAATCAGTGGCTACACCTTC.

The chain has TRBV6-1 and TRBJ1-5; weak D call: TRBD1 (5 bases). Trimming removed 3 bases from V and 2 bases from J, with 17 bases in between. Germline CDR1 is MNHNS and CDR2 is SASEGT. CDR3 length equals 17 residues. The CDR3 region is CASSEGPRGMGNQPQHF. DNA of the CDR3: TGTGCCAGCAGTGAGGGCCCAAGGGGAATGGGCAATCAGCCCCAGCATTTT.

This clone is a singleton in its sample. V and J are TRBV28 and TRBJ2-7; D unclear. The V gene's germline CDR1 is MDHEN and CDR2 SYDVKM. This CDR3 comprises 12 residues. V shed 6 bases and J shed 7 bases, with 13 bases lying between them. The CDR3 loop is CASSPPNVEQYV. The CDR3 DNA reads TGTGCCAGCAGCCCACCTAATGTGGAGCAGTACGTC.

This clone showed up just once. The junction and the germline gene differ at one end; a read error may be behind it. The V gene is TRBV12-3 or TRBV12-4, the J gene TRBJ2-5, with D unresolved. The CDR3 length is 12 residues. The CDR3 DNA reads TGTGCCGGCAGTTTAGATGGGCAGACCCAGTACTTC. Amino acid sequence: CAGSLDGQTQYF.